What follows is one T cell receptor beta chain and its context. Its specificity is unknown. Combining a sample-barcoded 5' primer with a J-beta primer mix, a second PCR ran for roughly 7 to 12 cycles. MiXCR was run by TCRdb on the 5' RACE reads, yielding one entry per CDR3 protein. Of about 1.4 million distinct CDR3 sequences listed, roughly 59% are singletons. V lost 0 bases to trimming and J lost 8 bases, with 13 bases between them. The length of the CDR3 is 15 residues. Germline lookup yields CDR1 MGHRA and CDR2 YSYEKL. The entry originates in a study of blood T cells in healthy people across ages. About the research overall: Template-switching capture recovered about one barcoded beta molecule per two T cells.

Regarding the study as a whole: When one million T cells were used, diversity estimates were thought to be underestimates. Among long-lived donors, naive CD4+ cells were more numerous and diversity higher than in aged donors.

The clonotype originates from a man younger than 35 in good health. The V and J genes are TRBV4-1 and TRBJ1-4; possible D gene TRBD1, 6 bases. Sequencing used blood. The CDR3 region has the DNA TGCGCCAGCAGCCAAGAGGCACAGGGTGGCGAAAAACTGTTTTTT. Translating it yields CASSQEAQGGEKLFF.